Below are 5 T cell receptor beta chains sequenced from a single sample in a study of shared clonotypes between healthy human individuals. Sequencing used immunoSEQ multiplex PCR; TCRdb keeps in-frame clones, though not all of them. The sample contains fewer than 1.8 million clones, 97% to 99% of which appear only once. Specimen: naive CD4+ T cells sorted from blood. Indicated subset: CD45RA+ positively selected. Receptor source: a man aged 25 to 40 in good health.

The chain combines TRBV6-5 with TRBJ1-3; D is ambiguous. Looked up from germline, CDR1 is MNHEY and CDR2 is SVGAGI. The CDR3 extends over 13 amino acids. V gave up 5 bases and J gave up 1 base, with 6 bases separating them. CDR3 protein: CASSGRSGNTIYF. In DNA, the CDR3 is TGTGCCAGCAGTGGGCGATCTGGAAACACCATATATTTT.

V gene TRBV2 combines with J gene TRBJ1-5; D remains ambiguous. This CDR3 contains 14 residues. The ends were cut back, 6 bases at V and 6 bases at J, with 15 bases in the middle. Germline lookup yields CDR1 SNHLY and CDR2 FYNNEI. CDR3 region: CASRKNSGRQPQHF. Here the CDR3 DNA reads TGTGCCAGCAGAAAAAACTCCGGGCGTCAGCCCCAGCATTTT.

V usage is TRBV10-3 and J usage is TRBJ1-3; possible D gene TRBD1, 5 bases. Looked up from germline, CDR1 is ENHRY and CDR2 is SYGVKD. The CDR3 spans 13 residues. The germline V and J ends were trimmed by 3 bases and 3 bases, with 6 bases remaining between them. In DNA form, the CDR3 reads TGTGCCATCAGTGACGGGGGTGGAAACACCATATATTTT. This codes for CAISDGGGNTIYF.

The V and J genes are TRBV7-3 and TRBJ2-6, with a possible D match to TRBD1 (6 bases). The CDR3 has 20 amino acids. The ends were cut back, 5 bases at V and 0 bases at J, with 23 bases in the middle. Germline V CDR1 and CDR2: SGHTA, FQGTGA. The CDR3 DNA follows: TGTGCCAGCAGCCCTGGTACGCCGGGACACGGGGACTCTGGGGCCAACGTCCTGACTTTC. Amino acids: CASSPGTPGHGDSGANVLTF.

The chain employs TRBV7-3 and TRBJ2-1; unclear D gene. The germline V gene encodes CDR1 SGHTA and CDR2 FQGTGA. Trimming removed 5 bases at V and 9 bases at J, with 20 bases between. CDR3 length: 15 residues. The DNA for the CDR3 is TGTGCCAGCAGCGCCAGCATCGGTTCTGCTCTTGAGCAGTTCTTC. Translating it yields CASSASIGSALEQFF.